These 2 T cell receptor beta chains originate from one sample sequenced in a study of radiation and T cells in renal cell carcinoma (TCRdb year 2020). Receptor libraries were prepared by the immunoSEQ multiplex PCR assay. TCRdb took this table from immuneACCESS and kept in-frame rearrangements with V and J called. Such tables lack part of the clones; where checked against another copy, unresolved V genes explain under half of the gap, and the rest is unexplained. This sample is represented by 130,000 to 150,000 clones; around 88% of them were singletons. The ten top clones hold around 17% of the sample. The time point label here, explained by the study, means: blood 4 weeks post-SBRT, at nephrectomy. The treatment or condition label here, explained by the study, means: 15 Gy SBRT to primary tumor, nephrectomy 4 weeks later. The sequenced sample was blood, obtained from a patient whose treatment included radiotherapy and nephrectomy. The receptors shown here come from a woman aged 45 to 65 with renal cell carcinoma.

The chain links TRBV7-2 to TRBJ2-3; no definite D call. V lost 1 base and J lost 8, with 16 bases in between. Germline values: CDR1 SGHTA, CDR2 FQGNSA. CDR3 length: 15 amino acids. This CDR3 reads CASSLGTPAAGTQYF. CDR3 bases: TGTGCCAGCAGCTTAGGTACCCCCGCAGCAGGTACGCAGTATTTT. The complete variable domain, with remaining parts taken from reference TRBV7-2 and TRBJ2-3, reads GAGVSQSPSNKVTEKGKDVELRCDPISGHTALYWYRQSLGQGLEFLIYFQGNSAPDKSGLPSDRFSAERTGGSVSTLTIQRTQQEDSAVYLCASSLGTPAAGTQYFGPGTRLTVL.

With regard to this clone: Within the sample, other DNA sequences also encode this same CDR3. The chain uses TRBV5-1 and TRBJ2-3, with D unclear. Germline CDR1 is SGHRS and CDR2 is YFSETQ. V shed 0 bases and J shed 0 bases, with 8 bases lying between them. This CDR3 contains 15 residues. The CDR3 DNA is TGCGCCAGCAGCTTGGCCGGCGGTAGCACAGATACGCAGTATTTT. It yields the protein CASSLAGGSTDTQYF.